The present T cell receptor beta chain was sequenced within a study of T cell responses to AZD1222 COVID-19 vaccine. Study-wide findings and caveats: There were mostly white British donors and more females than males, and clonal diversity was possibly underestimated.

V was clipped by 0 bases and J by 8 bases, with 19 bases between them. Germline V CDR1 and CDR2: MNHEY, SVGAGI. CDR3 length: 16 residues. A word on this clone: Its matching antigen is unknown.

TCRdb keeps only in-frame clones here, not all; method: immunoSEQ multiplex PCR. The table has under 200,000 clones, 70% to 90% seen once. The specimen was peripheral blood, collected 28 days after the second AZD1222 dose. The chain has TRBV6-5 and TRBJ1-2; weak D call: TRBD1 (6 bases). This clonotype originated in an adult who received the AZD1222 COVID-19 vaccine. The CDR3, as DNA: TGTGCCAGCAGTTACTCGGAACAGGGTAGATCGCGGGGCTACACCTTC. Translated: CASSYSEQGRSRGYTF.